This T cell receptor beta chain came from a study of T cells expressing NK-cell markers (dated by TCRdb to the early 2020s). Regarding the study in general: Three sorted T-cell subsets (CD3+CD56+NKG2C+, CD3+CD56+NKG2C- and CD3+CD56-NKG2C+) from several donors had their TCR beta-chain repertoires profiled. Among the eight sequenced donors, seven were HCMV-seropositive and one was HCMV-seronegative. The eight sequenced donors were randomly selected healthy volunteers, three men and five women. The libraries were sequenced on Illumina HiSeq 2000/2500, MiSeq or NextSeq, producing 2 x 150 bp reads.

Regarding this clonotype: Its cognate antigen has yet to be identified.

Broader findings and caveats from the paper: Those dominant clonotypes were again the most abundant among CD3+CD56-NKG2C+ cells in a few donors, at roughly 25-60.1%. Whether the expanded NKG2C-expressing T cell clones were specific for HCMV antigens was left unclear. In over five donors, the dominant CD3+CD56+NKG2C+ clonotypes were among the top 10 CD8+ clonotypes and accounted for roughly 1.0-8% of CD8+ T cells.

Reads for this sample came from an Illumina HiSeq 2000. The TCR beta cDNA libraries were made using 5'RACE template switching, a step that added both a universal primer site and unique molecular identifiers. Synthesis of cDNA was primed from the TCR beta constant segment and was followed by two consecutive PCR amplification steps. Per the original workflow: MIGEC handled demultiplexing of the reads and grouping by UMI, while MiTCR was used to assemble and quantify clonotypes. Only TCR cDNA sequences supported by at least two reads were kept to exclude erroneous sequences. The tcR package was used for downstream repertoire analysis, with clonotypes matched between fractions based on CDR3 nucleotide sequence plus V segment. VDJmatch was used to annotate antigen specificity against VDJdb, with one amino acid substitution allowed in CDR3. Through TCRdb reprocessing, the reads give one entry per CDR3 protein sequence; DNA is omitted. The authors' filters were not applied to this entry. The sample's table covers 300,000 to 500,000 distinct CDR3 sequences. The ten largest make up around 10% of the sample.

The germline V gene sets CDR1 to SGHTA and CDR2 to FQGTGA. The CDR3 sequence holds 14 residues, the cysteine and phenylalanine included. No coding sequence is recorded. To determine HCMV serostatus, a commercial ELISA kit was used to detect HCMV-specific IgG in serum. Ficoll density gradient centrifugation was used to isolate peripheral blood mononuclear cells from blood. The rearrangement joined TRBV7-3 to TRBJ2-5; TCRdb names TRBD1, which stays unverified in the absence of DNA. The sequencing sample was made of blood T cells: a sorted CD56 or NKG2C T cell subset, CD4+ or CD8+ T cells, or bulk PBMC T cells (not recorded which). The origin of this receptor is a woman aged 45 to 65 in good health. Donor details come from another sample of the same person, matched by shared clones. This receptor carries the CDR3 CASSSTGGDETQYF.